Shown below are 16 T cell receptor beta chains from a single sample sequenced in a study of blood T cell repertoires in COVID-19. The protocol was immunoSEQ multiplex PCR, while the TCRdb copy is restricted to in-frame clones and leaves out a portion. The data show 220,000 or so clones, with around 83% seen just once and roughly 10% held by the top ten. Sequenced: peripheral blood. All receptors derive from a woman aged 45-60 years with COVID-19, enrolled during active disease.

The chain carries TRBV6-5 and TRBJ1-1; 7 bases map to TRBD1. The CDR3 covers 11 residues. The V gene end was trimmed by 7 bases and the J gene end by 8 bases; junction bases not matched to a gene: 4. CDR1 MNHEY and CDR2 SVGAGI come from the germline V gene. CDR3 in amino acids: CASIWTGEAFF. In DNA form, the CDR3 reads TGTGCCAGCATTTGGACAGGAGAAGCTTTCTTT.

In nucleotides, the CDR3 is TGTGCCAGCAGCCATCCTACCGGGACTAGCGGGACTCTCACCGGGGAGCTGTTTTTT. Its translation: CASSHPTGTSGTLTGELFF. The chain recombines TRBV3-1 (or the pseudogene TRBV3-2) with TRBJ2-2; 13 nucleotides align to TRBD2. Trimming at V came to 3 bases and at J to 4 bases, leaving 11 bases not matched to a gene. Germline V CDR1 and CDR2: LGHDT, YNNKEL (reference sequence). CDR3 length: 19 residues.

This sequence joins TRBV9 and TRBJ1-6, with D tentatively TRBD1 (5 bases). Trimming took off 9 bases at V and 9 bases at J, with 19 bases between the two ends. CDR1 and CDR2 from the germline V gene are SGDLS and YYNGEE. This CDR3 region has 14 residues. The CDR3 loop reads CATAVGDFGSPLHF. CDR3 DNA: TGTGCCACCGCCGTGGGGGACTTTGGTTCACCCCTCCACTTT.

V is TRBV6-2 or TRBV6-3 and J is TRBJ1-4; D unclear. Germline lookup yields CDR1 MNHEY and CDR2 SVGEGT. The CDR3 has 15 residues. Trimming took off 0 bases at V and 0 bases at J, with 5 bases between the two ends. The CDR3 protein is CASSYSPATNEKLFF. CDR3 DNA: TGTGCCAGCAGTTACTCCCCCGCAACTAATGAAAAACTGTTTTTT.

This chain connects TRBV5-1 to TRBJ1-4; TRBD1 might be the D (6 bases). V lost 0 bases and J lost 11, with 11 bases in between. Germline loops: CDR1 SGHRS, CDR2 YFSETQ. This CDR3 has 13 residues. CDR3 residues: CASSLDRDTKLFF. CDR3 nucleotides: TGCGCCAGCAGCTTGGACCGGGACACTAAACTGTTTTTT.

The genes are TRBV7-2 and TRBJ2-5, with a weak D call TRBD1 (5 bases). The germline V gene encodes CDR1 SGHTA and CDR2 FQGNSA. Trimming shortened V by 1 base and J by 9 bases, and 15 bases separated the two germline ends. CDR3 length: 14 residues. The DNA of the CDR3 is TGTGCCAGCAGCTTAGGACTGGACAAGAGAGCCCAGTACTTC. Its protein product is CASSLGLDKRAQYF.

The gene calls are TRBV4-1 and TRBJ1-2; TRBD1 matches 8 bases. Germline V gene lookup returns CDR1 MGHRA and CDR2 YSYEKL. With V trimmed by 0 bases and J by 6 bases, 9 bases remained unmatched. This CDR3 comprises 16 residues. CDR3 sequence: CASSQDAPQGDDGYTF. The CDR3 DNA sequence: TGCGCCAGCAGCCAAGACGCTCCACAGGGGGATGATGGCTACACCTTC.

V usage is TRBV18 and J usage is TRBJ1-1; 8 bases fit TRBD1. Germline CDR1 reads KGHSH; CDR2 reads LQKENI. The CDR3 totals 13 residues. J was trimmed by 4 bases and V by 6 bases; bases with no gene match: 4. Here the CDR3 DNA reads TGTGCCAGCTCGAGGACAGGGACCACTGAAGCTTTCTTT. This gives the protein CASSRTGTTEAFF.

The CDR3 here is CAWRVYQGSGYTF. DNA for the CDR3: TGTGCCTGGAGGGTATACCAGGGGAGCGGCTACACCTTC. This chain connects TRBV30 to TRBJ1-2; tentatively, D is TRBD1 (6 bases). V was shortened by 3 bases and J by 8 bases, with 16 bases between the two germline ends. The V gene's germline CDR1 is GTSNPN and CDR2 SVGIG (reference sequence). The CDR3 is 13 residues long.

The rearrangement uses TRBV28 and TRBJ1-4; 11 bases line up with TRBD1. Germline CDR1 and CDR2: MDHEN and SYDVKM. With V trimmed by 5 bases and J by 7 bases, 6 bases remained unmatched. CDR3 size: 15 residues. The CDR3 sequence: CASSLSGQGGEKLFF. In DNA, the CDR3 is TGTGCCAGCAGTCTTTCGGGACAGGGGGGTGAAAAACTGTTTTTT.

The chain has TRBV15 and TRBJ1-1, with a possible D match to TRBD1 (5 bases). Per germline, CDR1 LNHNV and CDR2 YYDKDF (reference sequence). V lost 0 bases to trimming and J lost 5 bases, with 7 bases between them. CDR3 size: 13 residues. DNA for the CDR3: TGTGCCACCAGCAGAGATCAGGGAACTGAAGCTTTCTTT. It specifies CATSRDQGTEAFF.

This chain links TRBV27 with TRBJ1-3; possibly TRBD1 for D (5 bases). The CDR3 loop spans 14 amino acids. Germline V gene sequence: CDR1 MNHEY, CDR2 SMNVEV (reference sequence). Trimming left V 6 bases short and J 2 bases short, with 11 bases between. The CDR3 is CASRPAGTGNTIYF. CDR3 nucleotide sequence: TGTGCCAGCAGGCCCGCAGGGACTGGAAACACCATATATTTT.

The chain couples TRBV11-2 to TRBJ1-4; 7 bases are shared with TRBD1. V lost 6 bases, J lost 5 bases, and 6 bases stayed unmatched. The CDR3 extends over 14 amino acids. The germline gives CDR1 SGHAT, CDR2 FQNNGV. The CDR3 spells CASRWGQLNEKLFF. The DNA for the CDR3 is TGTGCCAGCAGATGGGGACAGCTCAATGAAAAACTGTTTTTT.

This chain uses TRBV3-1 (or the pseudogene TRBV3-2) with TRBJ2-5, with a tentative D call TRBD2 (6 bases). The ends were cut back, 1 base at V and 2 bases at J, with 11 bases in the middle. There are 15 residues in the CDR3. Germline assignment: CDR1 LGHDT and CDR2 YNNKEL (reference sequence). The CDR3 DNA reads as TGTGCCAGCAGCCAAGTTTTGACTAGGCAAGAGACCCAGTACTTC. Translating gives CASSQVLTRQETQYF.

This clone appeared a single time. This chain uses TRBV6-5 with TRBJ1-2, with D perhaps matching TRBD1 (5 bases). V was cut by 4 bases and J by 3 bases, with 9 bases left in between. Germline V gene data show CDR1 as MNHEY and CDR2 as SVGAGI. This CDR3 region has 13 residues. CDR3 sequence (DNA): TGTGCCAGCAGTTCCTTGACAGACTATGGCTACACCTTC. Translation gives CASSSLTDYGYTF.

This rearrangement joins TRBV7-3 to TRBJ2-2; D might be TRBD2 (5 bases). CDR1 is SGHTA and CDR2 is FQGTGA in the germline V gene. Trimming stripped 5 bases from V and 1 base from J, with 14 bases between. The CDR3 totals 16 residues. The CDR3 coding sequence is TGTGCCAGCAGCCCGACCGGGAACCAGAACACCGGGGAGCTGTTTTTT. This sequence encodes CASSPTGNQNTGELFF.